This is a list of T cell receptor beta chains from one sample in a study of OX40 agonist ivuxolimab in advanced cancers. This table comes from immunoSEQ multiplex PCR, and its TCRdb copy is limited to in-frame clones, with some not included. The repertoire has about 89,000 clones, roughly 84% of them found once; the top ten carry 0.25% to 0.3%. Sequenced here: CD4+ or CD8+ T cells sorted from blood, sampled in a trial of the OX40 agonist ivuxolimab. These TCRs come from an adult with an advanced solid tumor such as melanoma, head and neck, liver or kidney cancer. The CDR3 runs from the conserved cysteine through the conserved F or W. Fields, in order: V gene, D gene, CDR3 length, clone size, J gene, CDR3 DNA, CDR3 protein. D genes are given only for firm matches. Clone size is stated in some rows and not others, as once, few, many or a class when expanded.

v_call: TRBV23-1
d_call: -
cdr3_length: 17
clone_size: -
j_call: TRBJ1-1
cdr3_nt: TGCGCCAGCAGCCGCCAACCCGGGGGCAACCTGAACACTGAAGCTTTCTTT
cdr3_aa: CASSRQPGGNLNTEAFF

v_call: TRBV18
d_call: -
cdr3_length: 17
clone_size: -
j_call: TRBJ2-7
cdr3_nt: TGTGCCAGCTCACTTTCTCATATCGGCGGGGGCCCATACGAGCAGTACTTC
cdr3_aa: CASSLSHIGGGPYEQYF

v_call: TRBV5-5
d_call: -
cdr3_length: 14
clone_size: -
j_call: TRBJ1-1
cdr3_nt: TGTGCCAGCAGCTTATTGGGGGTGAACACTGAAGCTTTCTTT
cdr3_aa: CASSLLGVNTEAFF

v_call: TRBV5-1
d_call: -
cdr3_length: 19
clone_size: -
j_call: TRBJ2-5
cdr3_nt: TGCGCCAGCAGCTTGCGGGTCTTGGGGCCAGGGAAAACCCAAGAGACCCAGTACTTC
cdr3_aa: CASSLRVLGPGKTQETQYF

v_call: TRBV5-5
d_call: -
cdr3_length: 13
clone_size: few
j_call: TRBJ1-6
cdr3_nt: TGTGCCAGCAGCTTGGGGCTAACGGGGCCCCTCCACTTT
cdr3_aa: CASSLGLTGPLHF

v_call: TRBV18
d_call: TRBD2
cdr3_length: 20
clone_size: -
j_call: TRBJ2-7
cdr3_nt: TGTGCCAGCTCAACCGCAGGCGGGACTAGCGGGGGGGCGGCGTCCTACGAGCAGTACTTC
cdr3_aa: CASSTAGGTSGGAASYEQYF

v_call: TRBV19
d_call: TRBD1
cdr3_length: 15
clone_size: -
j_call: TRBJ1-5
cdr3_nt: TGTGCCAGTAGTACGACAGGGTTATACAATCAGCCCCAGCATTTT
cdr3_aa: CASSTTGLYNQPQHF

v_call: TRBV5-1
d_call: TRBD1
cdr3_length: 18
clone_size: once
j_call: TRBJ2-3
cdr3_nt: TGCGCCAGCAGCCCACGAACGGACAGGTTTTTAGGCACAGATACGCAGTATTTT
cdr3_aa: CASSPRTDRFLGTDTQYF

v_call: TRBV2
d_call: -
cdr3_length: 12
clone_size: few
j_call: TRBJ1-1
cdr3_nt: TGTGCCAGCAGCTTGGCAGTAGGTGAAGCTTTCTTT
cdr3_aa: CASSLAVGEAFF

v_call: TRBV6-6
d_call: TRBD1
cdr3_length: 16
clone_size: -
j_call: TRBJ1-2
cdr3_nt: TGTGCCAGCAGTTCCATGGGACAGGGGGACCGGAATGGCTACACCTTC
cdr3_aa: CASSSMGQGDRNGYTF

v_call: TRBV5-1
d_call: TRBD1
cdr3_length: 15
clone_size: -
j_call: TRBJ1-1
cdr3_nt: TGCGCCAGCAGCTTACAGGGGGAAAGTGACACTGAAGCTTTCTTT
cdr3_aa: CASSLQGESDTEAFF

v_call: TRBV7-2
d_call: TRBD1
cdr3_length: 16
clone_size: -
j_call: TRBJ2-7
cdr3_nt: TGTGCCAGCAGCTTAGCGGGCTCGGGACAGGGGTACGAGCAGTACTTC
cdr3_aa: CASSLAGSGQGYEQYF

v_call: TRBV5-8
d_call: -
cdr3_length: 12
clone_size: -
j_call: TRBJ1-1
cdr3_nt: TGTGCCAGCAGCCCTTGGGCCACTGAAGCTTTCTTT
cdr3_aa: CASSPWATEAFF

v_call: TRBV19
d_call: TRBD1
cdr3_length: 15
clone_size: -
j_call: TRBJ1-2
cdr3_nt: TGTGCCAGTAACGACAGGGAGTCAGGGAACTATGGCTACACCTTC
cdr3_aa: CASNDRESGNYGYTF

v_call: TRBV29-1
d_call: TRBD1
cdr3_length: 15
clone_size: -
j_call: TRBJ2-7
cdr3_nt: TGCAGCGTGCAAACCGGGACAGCTGACTCCTACGAGCAGTACTTC
cdr3_aa: CSVQTGTADSYEQYF

v_call: TRBV19
d_call: -
cdr3_length: 14
clone_size: -
j_call: TRBJ1-1
cdr3_nt: TGTGCCAGTAGTATAGGGGGGGCCGCCACTGAAGCTTTCTTT
cdr3_aa: CASSIGGAATEAFF

v_call: TRBV30
d_call: -
cdr3_length: 15
clone_size: -
j_call: TRBJ2-2
cdr3_nt: TGTGCCTGGAGTGTAGGTCGGATGGACACCGGGGAGCTGTTTTTT
cdr3_aa: CAWSVGRMDTGELFF

v_call: TRBV27
d_call: -
cdr3_length: 15
clone_size: -
j_call: TRBJ2-7
cdr3_nt: TGTGCCAGCAGTTTAACGGCTAGCAGGGGCTCAGAGCAGTACTTC
cdr3_aa: CASSLTASRGSEQYF

v_call: TRBV6-1
d_call: -
cdr3_length: 16
clone_size: -
j_call: TRBJ1-3
cdr3_nt: TGTGCCAGCAGTGAAGCGGTTAGGGCGGGAGGAAACACCATATATTTT
cdr3_aa: CASSEAVRAGGNTIYF

v_call: TRBV2
d_call: TRBD1
cdr3_length: 14
clone_size: once
j_call: TRBJ2-7
cdr3_nt: TGTGCCAGCAGGGGGACAGGGGGCGGCTACGAGCAGTACTTC
cdr3_aa: CASRGTGGGYEQYF

v_call: TRBV10-3
d_call: TRBD2
cdr3_length: 14
clone_size: -
j_call: TRBJ2-5
cdr3_nt: TGTGCCATCAGATCAGCGGGGGCCCAAGAGACCCAGTACTTC
cdr3_aa: CAIRSAGAQETQYF

v_call: TRBV7-2
d_call: TRBD1
cdr3_length: 16
clone_size: -
j_call: TRBJ2-7
cdr3_nt: TGTGCCAGCAGCCGATGGGGGGGACAGGGATCCTACGAGCAGTACTTC
cdr3_aa: CASSRWGGQGSYEQYF

v_call: TRBV10-3
d_call: -
cdr3_length: 14
clone_size: -
j_call: TRBJ2-4
cdr3_nt: TGTGCCATCAGTGGGGACGTAGCCAAAAACATTCAGTACTTC
cdr3_aa: CAISGDVAKNIQYF

v_call: TRBV19
d_call: TRBD1
cdr3_length: 15
clone_size: -
j_call: TRBJ1-5
cdr3_nt: TGTGCCAGTAGTACAACATACAGGGGAGGCCAGCCCCAGCATTTT
cdr3_aa: CASSTTYRGGQPQHF

v_call: TRBV5-4
d_call: -
cdr3_length: 15
clone_size: few
j_call: TRBJ2-3
cdr3_nt: TGTGCCAGCAGCCCGAGGGTGGTAGGGGGAGATACGCAGTATTTT
cdr3_aa: CASSPRVVGGDTQYF

v_call: TRBV30
d_call: -
cdr3_length: 14
clone_size: -
j_call: TRBJ2-7
cdr3_nt: TGTGCCTGGAGTGGGGGGCAGGGGCTTGACGAGCAGTACTTC
cdr3_aa: CAWSGGQGLDEQYF

v_call: TRBV10-3
d_call: TRBD1
cdr3_length: 18
clone_size: -
j_call: TRBJ2-2
cdr3_nt: TGTGCCACACTCGAGGGACAGGGGGGGATCTTGGGCACCGGGGAGCTGTTTTTT
cdr3_aa: CATLEGQGGILGTGELFF